What follows are 5 T cell receptor beta chains derived from one specimen sequenced in a study of T cells in Graves' hyperthyroidism and ophthalmopathy. Amplification of TCR beta CDR3 regions used RNA as the template. First-round RT-PCR targeting the TCR CDR3 was performed with the HTBI primer set. TCRdb reprocessed the multiplex PCR reads with MiXCR, giving one entry per CDR3 protein. The sample consists of fewer than 650,000 distinct CDR3 sequences, 46% of them appearing once. The sample consisted of peripheral blood or thyroid tissue (not recorded which). The receptors shown here come from an adult woman with Graves' disease, either hyperthyroidism or ophthalmopathy (not recorded which).

The J gene is TRBJ2-7, the V gene TRBV7-9; 15 bases fit TRBD2. TRBJ2-1 explains the end of the DNA better; the J call may be wrong. Germline values: CDR1 SEHNR, CDR2 FQNEAQ (reference sequence). The CDR3 extends over 16 amino acids. CDR3 sequence reads: CASSPGTSGRFNEQFF. The CDR3 DNA sequence: TGTGCCAGCAGCCCCGGGACTAGCGGGAGGTTCAATGAGCAGTTCTTC.

This clonotype was recorded a few times. The chain is built from TRBV2 and TRBJ1-2; perhaps TRBD1 as D (6 bases). The CDR3 contains 12 residues. V lost 8 bases and J 4 bases, leaving 11 bases between the germline ends. CDR1 is SNHLY, CDR2 FYNNEI, per germline. In nucleotides, the CDR3 is TGTGCCAGCGGACAGACCCTCTATGGCTACACCTTC. Its protein product is CASGQTLYGYTF.

This clonotype was seen repeatedly, ten times or more. The chain combines TRBV2 with TRBJ1-2; TRBD1 is a possible D gene (6 bases). The CDR3 has 12 amino acids. V dropped 8 bases and J dropped 7 bases, with 14 bases sitting between them. Germline V gene sequence: CDR1 SNHLY, CDR2 FYNNEI. CDR3 residues: CASGKQGPGYTF. As DNA, the CDR3 is TGTGCCAGCGGGAAACAGGGACCTGGCTACACCTTC.

This clonotype was detected once. The chain joins TRBV7-2 to TRBJ2-6, with 8 bases aligning to TRBD1. This CDR3 comprises 15 residues. Per the germline V gene, CDR1 is SGHTA and CDR2 is FQGNSA. Trimming cost V 5 bases and J 7 bases; bases outside gene matches: 7. Here the CDR3 reads CASSPGGGSANVLTF. In DNA, the CDR3 is TGTGCCAGCAGCCCAGGGGGCGGATCCGCCAACGTCCTGACTTTC. Drawing the rest from reference TRBV7-2 and TRBJ2-6, the complete variable domain is GAGVSQSPSNKVTEKGKDVELRCDPISGHTALYWYRQSLGQGLEFLIYFQGNSAPDKSGLPSDRFSAERTGGSVSTLTIQRTQQEDSAVYLCASSPGGGSANVLTFGAGSRLTVL.

This clonotype was detected a few times. V and J are TRBV20-1 and TRBJ1-2, with 8 bases identical to TRBD1. CDR1 and CDR2 from the germline V gene are DFQATT and SNEGSKA (reference sequence). J gave up 4 bases and V 1 base, and 2 bases lay outside the gene matches. The CDR3 has 13 amino acids. DNA of the CDR3: TGCAGTGCTAGAGCTGACAGGGGCTATGGCTACACCTTC. It is translated as CSARADRGYGYTF.